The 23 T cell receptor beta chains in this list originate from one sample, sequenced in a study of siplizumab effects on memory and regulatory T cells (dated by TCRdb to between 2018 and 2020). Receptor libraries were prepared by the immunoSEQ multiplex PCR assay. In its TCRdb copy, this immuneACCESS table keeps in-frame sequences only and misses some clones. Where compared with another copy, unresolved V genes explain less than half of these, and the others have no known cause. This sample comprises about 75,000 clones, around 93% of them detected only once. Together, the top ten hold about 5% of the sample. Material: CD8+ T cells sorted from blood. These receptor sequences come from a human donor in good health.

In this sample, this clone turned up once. Written as DNA, the CDR3 is TGTGCTAGTGCCCCCGGACAGTACGAGCAGTACTTC. The encoded protein is CASAPGQYEQYF. The gene calls are TRBV12-5 and TRBJ2-7, with D perhaps matching TRBD1 (6 bases). Germline V gene lookup returns CDR1 LGHNT and CDR2 FRNRAP. The CDR3 loop spans 12 amino acids. Trimming took 7 bases from V and 4 from J, leaving 11 bases between them.

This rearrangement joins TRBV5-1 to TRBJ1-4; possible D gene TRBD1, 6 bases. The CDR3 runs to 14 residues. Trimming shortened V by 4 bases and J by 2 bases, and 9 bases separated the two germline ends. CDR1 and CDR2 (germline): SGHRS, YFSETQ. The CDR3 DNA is TGCGCCAGCAGCATAGGACAGACTAATGAAAAACTGTTTTTT. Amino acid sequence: CASSIGQTNEKLFF.

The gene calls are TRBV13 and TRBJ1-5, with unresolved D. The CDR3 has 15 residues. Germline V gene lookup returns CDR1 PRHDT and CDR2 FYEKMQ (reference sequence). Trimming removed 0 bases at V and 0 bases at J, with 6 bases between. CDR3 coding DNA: TGTGCCAGCAGCTTAGGGGGATATAGCAATCAGCCCCAGCATTTT. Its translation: CASSLGGYSNQPQHF.

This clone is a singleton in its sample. Here the CDR3 DNA reads TGTGCCAGCAGTCCCGGAACAGGGTTCGAAGCTTTCTTT. It codes for CASSPGTGFEAFF. This chain connects TRBV27 to TRBJ1-1, with a weak D call TRBD1 (6 bases). This CDR3 is built from 13 residues. Germline lookup yields CDR1 MNHEY and CDR2 SMNVEV (reference sequence). Trimming cost V 5 bases and J 8 bases, with 15 bases left between them.

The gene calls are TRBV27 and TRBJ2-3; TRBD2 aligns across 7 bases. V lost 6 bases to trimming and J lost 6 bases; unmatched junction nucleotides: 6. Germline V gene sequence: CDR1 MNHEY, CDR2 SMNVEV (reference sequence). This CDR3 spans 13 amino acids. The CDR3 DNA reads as TGTGCCAGCAGCCCGGCCGGGAGGGATACGCAGTATTTT. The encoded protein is CASSPAGRDTQYF.

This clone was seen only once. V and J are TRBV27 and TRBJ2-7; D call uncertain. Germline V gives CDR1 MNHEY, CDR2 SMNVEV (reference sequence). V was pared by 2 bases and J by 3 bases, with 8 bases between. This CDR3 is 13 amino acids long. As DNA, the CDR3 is TGTGCCAGCAGTTTAGGACGGTTCTACGAGCAGTACTTC. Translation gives CASSLGRFYEQYF.

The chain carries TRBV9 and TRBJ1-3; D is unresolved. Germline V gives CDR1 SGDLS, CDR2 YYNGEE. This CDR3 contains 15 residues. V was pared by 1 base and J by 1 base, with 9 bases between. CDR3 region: CASSVWAASGNTIYF. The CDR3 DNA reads TGTGCCAGCAGCGTATGGGCAGCTTCTGGAAACACCATATATTTT.

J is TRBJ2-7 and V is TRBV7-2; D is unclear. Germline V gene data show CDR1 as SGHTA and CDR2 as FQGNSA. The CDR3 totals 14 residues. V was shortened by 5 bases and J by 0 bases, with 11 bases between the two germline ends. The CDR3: CASSVDPSSYEQYF. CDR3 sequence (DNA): TGTGCCAGCAGCGTTGACCCCAGCTCCTACGAGCAGTACTTC.

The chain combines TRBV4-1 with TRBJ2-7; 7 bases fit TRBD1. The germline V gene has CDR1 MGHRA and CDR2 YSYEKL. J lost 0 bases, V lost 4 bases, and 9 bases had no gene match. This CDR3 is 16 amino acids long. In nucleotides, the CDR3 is TGCGCCAGCAGCCGCCACAGGGGAGCCGGCTCCTACGAGCAGTACTTC. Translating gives CASSRHRGAGSYEQYF.

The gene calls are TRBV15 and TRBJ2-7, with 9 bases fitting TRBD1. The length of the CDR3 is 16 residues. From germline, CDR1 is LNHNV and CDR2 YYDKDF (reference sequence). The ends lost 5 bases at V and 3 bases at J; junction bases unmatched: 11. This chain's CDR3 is CATSPSGTGYLYEQYF. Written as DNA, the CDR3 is TGTGCCACCAGCCCGTCCGGGACAGGGTACCTCTACGAGCAGTACTTC.

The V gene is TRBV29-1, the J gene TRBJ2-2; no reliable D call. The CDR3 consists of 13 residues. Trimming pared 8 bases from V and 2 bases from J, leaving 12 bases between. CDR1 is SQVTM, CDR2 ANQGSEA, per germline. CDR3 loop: CSSVGSNTGELFF. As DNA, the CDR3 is TGCAGCTCAGTGGGGTCAAACACCGGGGAGCTGTTTTTT.

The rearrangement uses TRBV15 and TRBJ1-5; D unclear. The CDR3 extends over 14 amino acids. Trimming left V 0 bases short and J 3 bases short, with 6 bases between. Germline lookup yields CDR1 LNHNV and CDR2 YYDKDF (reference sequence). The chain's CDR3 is CATSRDRPNQPQHF. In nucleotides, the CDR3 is TGTGCCACCAGCAGAGACAGGCCCAATCAGCCCCAGCATTTT. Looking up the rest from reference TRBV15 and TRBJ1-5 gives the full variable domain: DAMVIQNPRYQVTQFGKPVTLSCSQTLNHNVMYWYQQKSSQAPKLLFHYYDKDFNNEADTPDNFQSRRPNTSFCFLDIRSPGLGDTAMYLCATSRDRPNQPQHFGDGTRLSIL.

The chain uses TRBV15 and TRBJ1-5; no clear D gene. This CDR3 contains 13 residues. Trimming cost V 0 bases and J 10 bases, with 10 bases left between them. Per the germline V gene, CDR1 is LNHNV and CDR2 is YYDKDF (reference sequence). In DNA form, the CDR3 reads TGTGCCACCAGCAGAGACTTTGCGCCCCCCCAGCATTTT. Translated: CATSRDFAPPQHF.

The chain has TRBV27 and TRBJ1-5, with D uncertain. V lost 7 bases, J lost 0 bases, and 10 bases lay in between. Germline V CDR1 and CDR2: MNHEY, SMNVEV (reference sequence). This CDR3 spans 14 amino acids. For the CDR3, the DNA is TGTGCCAGCAAATCTCTCGATAGCAATCAGCCCCAGCATTTT. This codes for CASKSLDSNQPQHF.

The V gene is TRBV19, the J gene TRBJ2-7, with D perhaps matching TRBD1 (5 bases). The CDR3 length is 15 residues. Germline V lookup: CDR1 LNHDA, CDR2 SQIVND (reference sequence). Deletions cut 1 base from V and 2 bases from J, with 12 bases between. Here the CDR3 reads CASSIAQGEAYEQYF. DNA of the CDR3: TGTGCCAGTAGTATAGCCCAGGGTGAGGCCTACGAGCAGTACTTC. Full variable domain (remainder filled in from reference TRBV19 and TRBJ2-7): DGGITQSPKYLFRKEGQNVTLSCEQNLNHDAMYWYRQDPGQGLRLIYYSQIVNDFQKGDIAEGYSVSREKKESFPLTVTSAQKNPTAFYLCASSIAQGEAYEQYFGPGTRLTVT.

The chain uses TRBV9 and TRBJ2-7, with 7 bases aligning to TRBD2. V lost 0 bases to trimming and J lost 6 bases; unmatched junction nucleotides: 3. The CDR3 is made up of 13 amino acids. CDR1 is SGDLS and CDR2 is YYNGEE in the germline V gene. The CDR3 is CASSVASGGEQYF. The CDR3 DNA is TGTGCCAGCAGCGTAGCTAGCGGAGGCGAGCAGTACTTC.

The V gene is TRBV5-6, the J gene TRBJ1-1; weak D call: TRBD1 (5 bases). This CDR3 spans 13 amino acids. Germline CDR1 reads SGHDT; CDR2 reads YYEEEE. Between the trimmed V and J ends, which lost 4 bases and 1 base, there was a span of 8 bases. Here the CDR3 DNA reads TGTGCCAGCAGCGTGGGGGGGAACACTGAAGCTTTCTTT. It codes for CASSVGGNTEAFF.

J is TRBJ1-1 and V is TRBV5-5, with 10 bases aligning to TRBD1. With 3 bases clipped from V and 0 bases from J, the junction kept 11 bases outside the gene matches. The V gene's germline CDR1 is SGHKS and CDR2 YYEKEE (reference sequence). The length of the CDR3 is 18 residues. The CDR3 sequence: CASSSSGTGDTMNTEAFF. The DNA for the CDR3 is TGTGCCAGCAGCTCCTCCGGGACAGGGGATACCATGAACACTGAAGCTTTCTTT. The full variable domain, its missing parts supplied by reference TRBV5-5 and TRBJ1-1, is DAGVTQSPTHLIKTRGQQVTLRCSPISGHKSVSWYQQVLGQGPQFIFQYYEKEERGRGNFPDRFSARQFPNYSSELNVNALLLGDSALYLCASSSSGTGDTMNTEAFFGQGTRLTVV.

CDR3: CAISGGPENTEAFF. CDR3 nucleotides: TGTGCCATCAGTGGGGGACCTGAGAACACTGAAGCTTTCTTT. The chain links TRBV10-3 to TRBJ1-1; possibly TRBD1 for D (5 bases). Germline CDR1 is ENHRY and CDR2 is SYGVKD. CDR3 length equals 14 residues. Trimming shortened V by 4 bases and J by 1 base, and 10 bases separated the two germline ends.

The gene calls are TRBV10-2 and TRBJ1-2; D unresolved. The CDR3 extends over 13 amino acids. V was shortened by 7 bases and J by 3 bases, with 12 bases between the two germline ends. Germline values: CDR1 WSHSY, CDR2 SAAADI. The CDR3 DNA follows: TGCGCCAGCATGAGTTCGTCGTACTATGGCTACACCTTC. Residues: CASMSSSYYGYTF.

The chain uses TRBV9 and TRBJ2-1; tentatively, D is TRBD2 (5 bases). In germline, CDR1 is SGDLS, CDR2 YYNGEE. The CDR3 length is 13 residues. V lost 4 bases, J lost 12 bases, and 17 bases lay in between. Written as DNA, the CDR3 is TGTGCCAGCAGCCCCCCAGTTCCGGACTTGCAGTTCTTC. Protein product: CASSPPVPDLQFF.

The CDR3 bases are TGTGCCAGCAGTTCGTGGGACAGAGCCGAAGCTTTCTTT. It encodes CASSSWDRAEAFF. This chain joins TRBV27 and TRBJ1-1, with 7 bases fitting TRBD1. Germline-derived CDR1 and CDR2 are MNHEY and SMNVEV (reference sequence). The CDR3 is 13 residues long. The V segment lost 4 bases and the J segment 8 bases; nucleotides outside the gene matches: 7.

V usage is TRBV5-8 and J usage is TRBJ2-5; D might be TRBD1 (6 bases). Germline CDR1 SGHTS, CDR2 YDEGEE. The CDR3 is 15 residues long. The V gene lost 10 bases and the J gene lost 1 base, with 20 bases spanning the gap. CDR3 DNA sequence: TGTGCCCAAACGAAGGACAGCAAATTCCAAGAGACCCAGTACTTC. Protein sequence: CAQTKDSKFQETQYF.